This entry lists 14 T cell receptor beta chains sequenced from one sample in a study of T cells in Graves' hyperthyroidism and ophthalmopathy (dated by TCRdb to about 2019). The method behind the library was multiplex PCR. TCRdb shows the sequencer as Illumina HiSeq 2000. TCR beta CDR3 regions were amplified from RNA transcripts. A first-round RT-PCR of the TCR CDR3 used the HTBI primer set with the Qiagen OneStep RT-PCR kit. The public reads were quality trimmed at Q25 with fastp and then assembled into clones with MiXCR by TCRdb, keeping productive beta chains. Here each entry gathers all rows of one CDR3 protein and keeps the most common genes and DNA. The sample has 540,000 or so distinct CDR3 sequences on record, under 60% of them singletons. The ten most abundant clones make up around a fifth of the sample. Source material: peripheral blood or thyroid tissue (not recorded which). Every receptor here comes from an adult woman with Graves' disease, either hyperthyroidism or ophthalmopathy (not recorded which).

Ten or more counts support this clonotype. The V gene is TRBV20-1, the J gene TRBJ2-7; 13 bases map to TRBD2. There are 15 residues in the CDR3. Per germline, CDR1 DFQATT and CDR2 SNEGSKA (reference sequence). V was clipped by 6 bases and J by 6 bases; unmatched bases: 11. The CDR3 sequence is CSANGQTSGRLEQYF. The CDR3 DNA is TGCAGTGCCAATGGGCAGACTAGCGGGAGGCTCGAGCAGTACTTC.

This clonotype showed up many times. The chain uses TRBV19 and TRBJ2-2, with D possibly matching TRBD2 (5 bases). Germline values: CDR1 LNHDA, CDR2 SQIVND (reference sequence). V lost 2 bases and J lost 6, with 13 bases in between. The CDR3 runs to 15 residues. CDR3 in DNA: TGTGCCAGTAGTATAACTAGTAGTGGCGCCGGGGAGCTGTTTTTT. As protein: CASSITSSGAGELFF.

The J gene is TRBJ1-2, the V gene TRBV2; D gene unclear. The germline V gene encodes CDR1 SNHLY and CDR2 FYNNEI. The CDR3 spans 15 residues. V lost 7 bases to trimming and J lost 6 bases, with 21 bases between them. Here the CDR3 reads CASNWATAGHDGYTF. CDR3 sequence (DNA): TGTGCCAGCAACTGGGCGACGGCAGGTCACGATGGCTACACCTTC.

The sample holds many counts of this clonotype. This rearrangement joins TRBV29-1 to TRBJ2-3; possibly TRBD2 for D (5 bases). This CDR3 region has 10 residues. V was cut by 6 bases and J by 6 bases, with 7 bases left in between. The germline V gene has CDR1 SQVTM and CDR2 ANQGSEA. CDR3 loop: CSVRGDTQYF. The CDR3 DNA follows: TGCAGCGTACGAGGGGATACGCAGTATTTT.

V and J are TRBV11-1 and TRBJ2-7; 7 bases map to TRBD2. Germline CDR1 is SGHAT and CDR2 is FQDESV (reference sequence). With 5 bases clipped from V and 5 bases from J, the junction kept 21 bases outside the gene matches. The CDR3 extends over 18 amino acids. The CDR3 region is CASSENLGGSGPRDEQYF. The CDR3 nucleotides are TGTGCCAGCAGCGAAAACCTGGGCGGTAGCGGGCCGCGAGACGAGCAGTACTTC.

This clonotype was observed many times. V usage is TRBV4-2 and J usage is TRBJ1-1, with D possibly TRBD1 on 6 matching bases. This CDR3 comprises 14 residues. The germline V gene encodes CDR1 LGHNA and CDR2 YNFKEQ. V lost 3 bases and J lost 1, with 9 bases in between. The CDR3 sequence is CASSHLGQNTEAFF. CDR3 sequence (DNA): TGTGCCAGCAGCCACCTGGGACAGAACACTGAAGCTTTCTTT.

This clonotype was found many times. J is TRBJ1-5 and V is TRBV19; no clear D. Trimming removed 1 base at V and 3 bases at J, with 16 bases between. The CDR3 totals 17 residues. Germline lookup yields CDR1 LNHDA and CDR2 SQIVND (reference sequence). CDR3 DNA: TGTGCCAGTAGTATAGGTTACAGAAGAAGACCCAATCAGCCCCAGCATTTT. It specifies CASSIGYRRRPNQPQHF.

This clonotype was found many times. CDR3: CASSLVDIRGETQYF. CDR3 DNA sequence: TGTGCCAGCAGCTTAGTTGACATTAGGGGGGAGACCCAGTACTTC. V is TRBV7-2 and J is TRBJ2-5, with a weak D call TRBD1 (6 bases). The ends were cut back, 1 base at V and 5 bases at J, with 14 bases in the middle. The CDR3 covers 15 residues. Germline V lookup: CDR1 SGHTA, CDR2 FQGNSA. Based on the CDR3 plus reference TRBV7-2 and TRBJ2-5, the full variable domain is GAGVSQSPSNKVTEKGKDVELRCDPISGHTALYWYRQSLGQGLEFLIYFQGNSAPDKSGLPSDRFSAERTGGSVSTLTIQRTQQEDSAVYLCASSLVDIRGETQYFGPGTRLLVL.

In the case of this clonotype: One end of the junction fails to match germline, which may point to a read error. The rearrangement joins TRBV7-9 to TRBJ1-1; D possibly corresponds to TRBD1 (5 bases). This CDR3 is 14 amino acids long. Germline V gives CDR1 SEHNR, CDR2 FQNEAQ (reference sequence). The CDR3 sequence is CASSHPGMNTEAFF. For the CDR3, the DNA is TGCGCCAGCAGCCATCCAGGGATGAACACTGAAGCTTTCTTT.

At least ten counts were recorded for this clonotype. This rearrangement joins TRBV29-1 to TRBJ2-7; D is unclear. Looked up from germline, CDR1 is SQVTM and CDR2 is ANQGSEA. The CDR3 has 13 amino acids. Trimming removed 2 bases from V and 6 bases from J, with 14 bases in between. CDR3 in amino acids: CSVERARSGEQYF. The CDR3, as DNA: TGCAGCGTTGAAAGGGCCCGCTCGGGCGAGCAGTACTTC.

The CDR3 nucleotides read TGTGCCAGCAGCCCCCTGGGGAGGGCCGGAGAGCAGTTCTTC. It specifies CASSPLGRAGEQFF. This chain links TRBV11-2 with TRBJ2-1; 7 nucleotides match TRBD2. Trimming removed 5 bases from V and 10 bases from J; junction bases left unmatched: 11. Germline assignment: CDR1 SGHAT and CDR2 FQNNGV. The CDR3 covers 14 residues. Filled out from reference TRBV11-2 and TRBJ2-1, the complete variable domain reads EAGVAQSPRYKIIEKRQSVAFWCNPISGHATLYWYQQILGQGPKLLIQFQNNGVVDDSQLPKDRFSAERLKGVDSTLKIQPAKLEDSAVYLCASSPLGRAGEQFFGPGTRLTVL.

The chain combines TRBV6-4 with TRBJ1-2; D is unresolved. Germline CDR1 and CDR2: MRHNA and SNTAGT. CDR3 length equals 13 residues. V was trimmed by 4 bases and J by 4 bases, leaving 10 bases between them. CDR3 in amino acids: CASSAGRSYGYTF. Here the CDR3 DNA reads TGTGCCAGCAGTGCGGGGAGGAGCTATGGCTACACCTTC.

V gene TRBV5-1 combines with J gene TRBJ1-1, with D perhaps TRBD1 (5 bases). Germline V lookup: CDR1 SGHRS, CDR2 YFSETQ. Between the trimmed V and J ends, which lost 1 base and 8 bases, there was a span of 15 bases. This CDR3 has 14 residues. The CDR3 DNA follows: TGCGCCAGCAGCTTGTTCGGGGGGGGATCCGAAGCTTTCTTT. As protein: CASSLFGGGSEAFF.

Regarding this clonotype: One end of the junction does not line up with germline, which may come from a read error. V is TRBV2 and J is TRBJ2-3; TRBD2 agrees at 12 bases. CDR3 length equals 16 residues. The V gene's germline CDR1 is SNHLY and CDR2 FYNNEI. The DNA for the CDR3 is TGTGCCAGCAGTGATCGGCTAGCGGGAGGGACAGATATGCAGTATTTT. It codes for CASSDRLAGGTDMQYF.